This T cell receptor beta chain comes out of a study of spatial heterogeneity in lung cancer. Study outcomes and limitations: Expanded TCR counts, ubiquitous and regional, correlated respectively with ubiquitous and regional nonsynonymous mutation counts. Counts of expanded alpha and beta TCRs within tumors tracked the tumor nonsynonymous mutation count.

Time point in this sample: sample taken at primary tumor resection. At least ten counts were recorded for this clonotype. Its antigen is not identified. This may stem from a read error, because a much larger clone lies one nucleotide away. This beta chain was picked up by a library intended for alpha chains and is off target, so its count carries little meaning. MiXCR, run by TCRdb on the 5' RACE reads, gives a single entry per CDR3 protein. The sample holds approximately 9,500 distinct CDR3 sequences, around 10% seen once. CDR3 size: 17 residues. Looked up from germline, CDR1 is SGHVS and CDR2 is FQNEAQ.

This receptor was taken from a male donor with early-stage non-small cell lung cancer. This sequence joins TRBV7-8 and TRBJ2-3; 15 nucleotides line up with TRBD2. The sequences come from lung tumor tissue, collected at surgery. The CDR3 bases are TGTGCCAACAGCCCCCGGACTAGCGGGAGGGGCACAGATACGCAGTATTTT. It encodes CANSPRTSGRGTDTQYF. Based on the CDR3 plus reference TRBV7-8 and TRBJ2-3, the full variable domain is GAGVSQSPRYKVAKRGQDVALRCDPISGHVSLFWYQQALGQGPEFLTYFQNEAQLDKSGLPSDRFFAERPEGSVSTLKIQRTQQEDSAVYLCANSPRTSGRGTDTQYFGPGTRLTVL.